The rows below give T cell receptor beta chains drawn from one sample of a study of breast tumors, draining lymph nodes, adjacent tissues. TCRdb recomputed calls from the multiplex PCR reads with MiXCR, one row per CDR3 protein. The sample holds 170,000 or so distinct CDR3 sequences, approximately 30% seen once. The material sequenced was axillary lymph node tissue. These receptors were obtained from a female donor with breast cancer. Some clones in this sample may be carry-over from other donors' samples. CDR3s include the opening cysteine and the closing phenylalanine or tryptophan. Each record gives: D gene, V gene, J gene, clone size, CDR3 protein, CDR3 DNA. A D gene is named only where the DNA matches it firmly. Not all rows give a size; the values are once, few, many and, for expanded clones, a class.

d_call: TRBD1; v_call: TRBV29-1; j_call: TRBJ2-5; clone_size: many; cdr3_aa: CSVAGTGGLETQYF; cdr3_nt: TGCAGCGTAGCCGGGACAGGGGGCCTAGAGACCCAGTACTTC
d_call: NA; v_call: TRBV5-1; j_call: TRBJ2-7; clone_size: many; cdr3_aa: CASSLGPRHEQYF; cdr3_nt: TGCGCCAGCAGCTTGGGACCCAGACACGAGCAGTACTTC
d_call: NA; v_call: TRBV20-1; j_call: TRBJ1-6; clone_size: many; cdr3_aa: CSAAALTMSPLHF; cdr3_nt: TGCAGTGCCGCCGCCCTGACGATGTCACCCCTCCACTTT
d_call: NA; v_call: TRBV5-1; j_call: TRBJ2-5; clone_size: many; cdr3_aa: CASSAMDTQETQYF; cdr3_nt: TGCGCCAGCAGCGCAATGGACACGCAGGAGACCCAGTACTTC
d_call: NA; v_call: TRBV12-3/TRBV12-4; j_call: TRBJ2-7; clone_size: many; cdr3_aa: CASSFTLDEQYF; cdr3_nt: TGTGCCAGCAGTTTTACGTTAGACGAGCAGTACTTC
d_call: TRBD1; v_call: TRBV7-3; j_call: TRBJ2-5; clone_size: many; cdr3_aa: CASSLTGGILETQYF; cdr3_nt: TGTGCCAGCAGCTTGACAGGGGGGATACTAGAGACCCAGTACTTC
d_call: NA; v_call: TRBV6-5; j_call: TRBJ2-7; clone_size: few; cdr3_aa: CASRRGYEQYF; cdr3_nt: TGTGCCAGCAGGCGGGGCTACGAGCAGTACTTC
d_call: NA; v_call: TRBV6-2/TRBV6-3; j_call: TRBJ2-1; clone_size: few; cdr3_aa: CASSYSYNEQFF; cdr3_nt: TGTGCCAGCAGTTACTCCTACAATGAGCAGTTCTTC
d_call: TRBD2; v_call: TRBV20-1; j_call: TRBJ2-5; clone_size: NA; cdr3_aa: CSASSTTSGAGETQYF; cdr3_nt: TGCAGTGCCAGCAGCACGACTAGCGGGGCGGGAGAGACCCAGTACTTC
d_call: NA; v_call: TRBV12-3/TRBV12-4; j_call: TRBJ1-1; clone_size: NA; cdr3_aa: CASRHQGSNAEAFF; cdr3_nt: TGTGCCAGCAGGCACCAGGGGTCCAACGCTGAAGCTTTCTTT
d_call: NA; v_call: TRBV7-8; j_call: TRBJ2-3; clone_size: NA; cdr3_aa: CASSFYICSVLAGALYTQYF; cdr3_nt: NA
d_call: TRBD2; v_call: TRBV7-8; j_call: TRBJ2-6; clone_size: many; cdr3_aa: CASSRPGLDFSGANVLTF; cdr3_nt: TGTGCCAGCAGCAGACCGGGACTAGATTTCTCTGGGGCCAACGTCCTGACTTTC
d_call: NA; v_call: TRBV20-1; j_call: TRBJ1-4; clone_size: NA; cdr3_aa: CSARDTPGRGNEKLFF; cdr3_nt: TGCAGTGCTAGAGATACTCCGGGACGGGGGAACGAAAAACTGTTTTTT
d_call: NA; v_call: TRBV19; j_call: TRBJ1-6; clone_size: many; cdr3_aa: CASRRDMDNSPLHF; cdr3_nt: TGTGCCAGTAGGCGGGACATGGATAATTCACCCCTCCACTTT
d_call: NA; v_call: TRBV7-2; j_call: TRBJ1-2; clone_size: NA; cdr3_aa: CASSSGGSVAYGYTF; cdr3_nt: TGTGCCAGCAGCAGCGGGGGTAGCGTGGCCTATGGCTACACCTTC
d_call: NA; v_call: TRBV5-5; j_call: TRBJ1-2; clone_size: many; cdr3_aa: CASRRMEDGYTF; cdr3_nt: TGTGCCAGCCGCCGAATGGAGGATGGCTACACCTTC